This entry lists 10 T cell receptor beta chains sequenced from one sample in a study of T cell responses to AZD1222 COVID-19 vaccine. The table came from immunoSEQ multiplex PCR; TCRdb's copy has only in-frame clones and leaves some out. This sample has about 82,000 clones, with roughly 90% found just once. The specimen was peripheral blood, collected 28 days after the second AZD1222 dose. The receptors shown here come from an adult who received the AZD1222 COVID-19 vaccine.

This sequence joins TRBV2 and TRBJ1-2, with D perhaps TRBD1 (5 bases). This CDR3 is built from 15 residues. The V gene's germline CDR1 is SNHLY and CDR2 FYNNEI. V lost 7 bases and J 8 bases, leaving 23 bases between the germline ends. The CDR3 DNA reads as TGTGCCAGCATCACAGGCCGTCCGACGTCTGGCGGCTACACCTTC. Translating gives CASITGRPTSGGYTF. The full variable domain, completed using reference TRBV2 and TRBJ1-2, is EPEVTQTPSHQVTQMGQEVILRCVPISNHLYFYWYRQILGQKVEFLVSFYNNEISEKSEIFDDQFSVERPDGSNFTLKIRSTKLEDSAMYFCASITGRPTSGGYTFGSGTRLTVV.

This clone came up a few times. The CDR3 protein is CAFMPWGGGGEAFF. DNA for the CDR3: TGTGCCTTCATGCCGTGGGGAGGTGGGGGTGAAGCTTTCTTT. The chain combines TRBV30 with TRBJ1-1; D perhaps matches TRBD1 (5 bases). The CDR3 is made up of 14 amino acids. The V end lost 7 bases, the J end lost 7 bases, and 22 bases lay between the germline ends. The germline V gene encodes CDR1 GTSNPN and CDR2 SVGIG (reference sequence). Based on the CDR3 plus reference TRBV30 and TRBJ1-1, the full variable domain is SQTIHQWPATLVQPVGSPLSLECTVEGTSNPNLYWYRQAAGRGLQLLFYSVGIGQISSEVPQNLSASRPQDRQFILSSKKLLLSDSGFYLCAFMPWGGGGEAFFGQGTRLTVV.

V is TRBV6-6 and J is TRBJ1-2; TRBD1 is a possible D gene (6 bases). Germline-derived CDR1 and CDR2 are MNHNY and SVGAGI (reference sequence). The CDR3 is made up of 16 amino acids. V shed 10 bases and J shed 1 base, with 22 bases lying between them. DNA for the CDR3: TGTGCCACCTCAGGAAAAGGACAGCCCCGTAACTATGGCTACACCTTC. This translates into CATSGKGQPRNYGYTF.

V gene TRBV7-2 combines with J gene TRBJ2-3; TRBD2 aligns across 9 bases. The J segment lost 6 bases and the V segment lost 7 bases, leaving 17 bases of the junction unmatched. Germline V CDR1 and CDR2: SGHTA, FQGNSA. The CDR3 covers 17 residues. Here the CDR3 DNA reads TGTGCCAGCACCCACGCGGCAGCGGGGGGACGAATGGATACGCAGTATTTT. Translation: CASTHAAAGGRMDTQYF. Drawing the rest from reference TRBV7-2 and TRBJ2-3, the complete variable domain is GAGVSQSPSNKVTEKGKDVELRCDPISGHTALYWYRQSLGQGLEFLIYFQGNSAPDKSGLPSDRFSAERTGGSVSTLTIQRTQQEDSAVYLCASTHAAAGGRMDTQYFGPGTRLTVL.

The chain recombines TRBV13 with TRBJ1-4, with D possibly being TRBD1 (5 bases). With 5 bases removed from V and 8 bases from J, the gap between germline ends came to 15 bases. CDR1 PRHDT and CDR2 FYEKMQ come from the germline V gene (reference sequence). This CDR3 is built from 14 residues. The CDR3 nucleotides are TGTGCCAGCAGCCGAGGACAAAGAGGGGAAAAACTGTTTTTT. Encoded protein: CASSRGQRGEKLFF.

The chain joins TRBV5-6 to TRBJ2-5, with D perhaps TRBD2 (5 bases). The CDR3 spans 16 residues. CDR1 is SGHDT, CDR2 YYEEEE, per germline. Trimming removed 0 bases at V and 5 bases at J, with 17 bases between. Written as DNA, the CDR3 is TGTGCCAGCAGCTTGGACGGTCGGGAACTAAGGGAGACCCAGTACTTC. Residues: CASSLDGRELRETQYF.

The V and J genes are TRBV11-1 and TRBJ1-4; no reliable D call. This CDR3 region has 15 residues. Trimming took 2 bases from V and 5 from J, leaving 12 bases between them. Germline V gene data show CDR1 as SGHAT and CDR2 as FQDESV (reference sequence). CDR3 region: CASSLFRGANEKLFF. CDR3 in DNA: TGTGCCAGCAGCTTATTCCGGGGAGCGAATGAAAAACTGTTTTTT.

The chain employs TRBV7-2 and TRBJ1-1, with TRBD1 matching 12 bases. V lost 1 base and J lost 5; bases outside the gene matches: 8. This CDR3 spans 17 amino acids. The germline V gene encodes CDR1 SGHTA and CDR2 FQGNSA. DNA of the CDR3: TGTGCCAGCAGCTTAGGTGGGACAGGGGGCGTTAGTACTGAAGCTTTCTTT. Its translation: CASSLGGTGGVSTEAFF. The whole variable domain, remainder taken from reference TRBV7-2 and TRBJ1-1, is GAGVSQSPSNKVTEKGKDVELRCDPISGHTALYWYRQSLGQGLEFLIYFQGNSAPDKSGLPSDRFSAERTGGSVSTLTIQRTQQEDSAVYLCASSLGGTGGVSTEAFFGQGTRLTVV.

The rearrangement uses TRBV11-2 and TRBJ1-1; no firm D call. CDR1 is SGHAT, CDR2 FQNNGV, per germline. The CDR3 spans 12 residues. The germline V and J ends were trimmed by 4 bases and 1 base, with 4 bases remaining between them. This CDR3 is CASSSGNTEAFF. Here the CDR3 DNA reads TGTGCCAGCAGCTCGGGGAACACTGAAGCTTTCTTT. Supplemented by reference TRBV11-2 and TRBJ1-1, the full variable domain reads EAGVAQSPRYKIIEKRQSVAFWCNPISGHATLYWYQQILGQGPKLLIQFQNNGVVDDSQLPKDRFSAERLKGVDSTLKIQPAKLEDSAVYLCASSSGNTEAFFGQGTRLTVV.

This chain uses TRBV7-9 with TRBJ2-5, with TRBD2 matching over 7 bases. CDR3 length equals 14 residues. The V and J ends lost 5 bases and 5 bases, in that order; junction bases with no gene match: 8. The germline gives CDR1 SEHNR, CDR2 FQNEAQ (reference sequence). DNA for the CDR3: TGTGCCAGCAGCCTCCCGGGGGGAGGGGAGACCCAGTACTTC. Protein product: CASSLPGGGETQYF.